This T cell receptor beta chain was captured in a study of T cell responses to AZD1222 COVID-19 vaccine. Sequencing used immunoSEQ multiplex PCR; TCRdb keeps in-frame clones, though not all of them. The sample records about 160,000 clones, 80% to 90% being singletons. Of note for this clone: Its cognate antigen is unknown.

Study-wide points: Nearly half of spike-specific TCRs reportedly target variant regions that are unmutated in the B.1.351 and B.1.1.7 variants.

This CDR3 contains 14 residues. Germline assignment: CDR1 SEHNR and CDR2 FQNEAQ (reference sequence). V trimming: 5 bases; J trimming: 4 bases; junction bases outside the gene matches: 5. Here the sequenced sample was peripheral blood, taken on day 0 of AZD1222 vaccination. The receptor was isolated from an adult in good health. The rearrangement uses TRBV7-9 and TRBJ2-5, with 9 bases aligning to TRBD1. The CDR3 spells CASSPGTGRETQYF. The CDR3 nucleotides are TGTGCCAGCAGCCCGGGGACAGGGCGAGAGACCCAGTACTTC. Full variable domain (remainder filled in from reference TRBV7-9 and TRBJ2-5): DTGVSQNPRHKITKRGQNVTFRCDPISEHNRLYWYRQTLGQGPEFLTYFQNEAQLEKSRLLSDRFSAERPKGSFSTLEIQRTEQGDSAMYLCASSPGTGRETQYFGPGTRLLVL.